The clone carrying this T cell receptor (beta chain) was observed a handful of times. Its specificity is not known. The data stem from a study of post-analysis software for immune sequencing data. Each TCR beta cDNA library carried unique molecular identifiers. MiXCR was run by TCRdb on the PCR reads, yielding one entry per CDR3 protein. This sample carries hundreds of thousands of distinct CDR3 sequences, nearly 45% of them seen once, and the ten largest clones take roughly 12%. Germline assignment: CDR1 DFQATT and CDR2 SNEGSKA (reference sequence). The CDR3 consists of 14 residues. The V gene lost 6 bases and the J gene lost 0 bases, with 12 bases spanning the gap. Findings and limits, study-wide: Compared with controls, patients had more of about 5 TRBV segments, including TRBV5-6, TRBV5-1 and TRBV20-1.

This receptor was taken from a girl aged 5-17 years with multiple sclerosis. The chain combines TRBV20-1 with TRBJ2-1; tentatively, D is TRBD2 (5 bases). The sequencing input was blood. DNA of the CDR3: TGCAGTGCCCACCGGGGAAGCTCCTACAATGAGCAGTTCTTC. This codes for CSAHRGSSYNEQFF.